These T cell receptor beta chains were read from a single sample in a study of blood T cell repertoires in COVID-19. Here immunoSEQ multiplex PCR was the method, and the copy in TCRdb shows in-frame clones only, minus some. Found here are approximately 260,000 clones, roughly 86% of them singletons; the top ten hold about 3.3%. The sample consisted of PBMCs or T cells enriched from blood (not recorded which). These receptors came from a woman aged 40 to 50 with acute COVID-19. CDR3s include the opening cysteine and the closing phenylalanine or tryptophan. The D gene is left open where the match is weak. Expanded clones are given a class, and other clones once, few, many or no size at all.

v_gene	j_gene	abundance	d_gene	CDR3aa	CDR3nt
TRBV5-4	TRBJ2-5	-	-	CASSLVGDSQETQYF	TGTGCCAGCAGCTTGGTAGGAGACAGCCAAGAGACCCAGTACTTC
TRBV24-1	TRBJ2-3	-	-	CATSEAGLYTDTQYF	TGTGCCACCAGTGAGGCAGGACTTTACACAGATACGCAGTATTTT
TRBV19	TRBJ1-3	few	-	CASTTGQDSGNTIYF	TGTGCCAGTACTACCGGACAAGACTCTGGAAACACCATATATTTT
TRBV11-3	TRBJ2-7	-	TRBD2	CASSPTGTSGYTYEQYF	TGTGCCAGCAGCCCAACCGGGACTAGCGGGTATACCTACGAGCAGTACTTC
TRBV2	TRBJ2-3	-	TRBD2	CASSIAAGGDTQYF	TGTGCCAGCAGTATAGCAGCGGGAGGAGATACGCAGTATTTT
TRBV6-5	TRBJ1-3	-	-	CASSFGQAGNTIYF	TGTGCCAGCAGTTTCGGACAAGCTGGAAACACCATATATTTT
TRBV5-1	TRBJ2-2	-	-	CASSWIVTGSGSGELFF	TGCGCCAGCAGCTGGATAGTGACAGGGTCCGGGAGCGGGGAGCTGTTTTTT
TRBV19	TRBJ1-5	-	TRBD1	CASSIVLRTGSNQPQHF	TGTGCCAGTAGTATAGTCCTCCGGACAGGCTCTAATCAGCCCCAGCATTTT
TRBV7-2	TRBJ2-1	once	TRBD2	CASSHLAGGGNEQFF	TGTGCCAGCAGCCACCTAGCGGGAGGGGGCAATGAGCAGTTCTTC
TRBV23-1	TRBJ2-2	-	-	CASSPGFAGELFF	TGCGCCAGCAGTCCAGGGTTTGCCGGGGAGCTGTTTTTT
TRBV5-1	TRBJ2-7	few	-	CASRTGPEGYYEQYF	TGCGCCAGTAGAACCGGGCCTGAGGGCTACTACGAGCAGTACTTC
TRBV12-3/TRBV12-4	TRBJ1-1	-	-	CASIGVSTEAFF	TGTGCCAGCATTGGAGTGAGCACTGAAGCTTTCTTT
TRBV6-5	TRBJ2-1	-	TRBD1	CASSYWGQGDDNEQFF	TGTGCCAGCAGTTACTGGGGACAGGGTGACGACAATGAGCAGTTCTTC
TRBV28	TRBJ2-1	-	TRBD1	CASSLPGQGYQSSYNEQFF	TGTGCCAGCAGTCTTCCGGGACAGGGGTATCAAAGCTCCTACAATGAGCAGTTCTTC
TRBV5-1	TRBJ1-1	once	TRBD1	CASSHGQDRMNTEAFF	TGCGCCAGCAGCCACGGACAGGATAGAATGAACACTGAAGCTTTCTTT
TRBV2	TRBJ2-1	-	-	CASRATSFFNEQFF	TGTGCCAGCCGGGCCACTAGTTTTTTCAATGAGCAGTTCTTC
TRBV9	TRBJ1-1	-	-	CASSDLGGVENTEAFF	TGTGCCAGCAGCGACCTTGGCGGGGTCGAGAACACTGAAGCTTTCTTT
TRBV14	TRBJ2-7	few	TRBD1	CASSPWTGTSYEQYF	TGTGCCAGCAGCCCCTGGACAGGGACCTCCTACGAGCAGTACTTC
TRBV10-1	TRBJ2-4	-	TRBD2	CAIRWSVAGGPENIQYF	TGCGCCATCAGGTGGTCGGTAGCGGGAGGGCCGGAAAACATTCAGTACTTC
TRBV27	TRBJ2-2	-	-	CASSLSRTVWGGELFF	TGTGCCAGCAGTTTATCGCGGACAGTTTGGGGCGGGGAGCTGTTTTTT
TRBV3-1/TRBV3-2	TRBJ2-1	-	-	CASSQLGLADNEQFF	TGTGCCAGCAGCCAGTTAGGTCTAGCCGACAATGAGCAGTTCTTC
TRBV2	TRBJ2-3	-	TRBD2	CAGSGRVDTQYF	TGTGCCGGAAGCGGGAGGGTAGATACGCAGTATTTT
TRBV5-6	TRBJ2-7	few	TRBD2	CASSLLAGDKREQYF	TGTGCCAGCAGCCTGTTAGCGGGAGATAAGCGGGAGCAGTACTTC
TRBV11-1	TRBJ2-7	-	-	CASSLDSTSYEQYF	TGTGCCAGCAGCTTAGACTCCACTAGCTACGAGCAGTACTTC
TRBV2	TRBJ1-4	-	-	CASSLTGKNEKLFF	TGTGCCAGCAGCTTGACAGGAAAAAATGAAAAACTGTTTTTT
TRBV2	TRBJ2-3	few	TRBD1	CASRPGTVPTDTQYF	TGTGCCAGCAGACCAGGGACAGTACCCACAGATACGCAGTATTTT
TRBV5-1	TRBJ2-2	-	-	CASSLRASTGELFF	TGCGCCAGCAGCTTAAGAGCGAGCACCGGGGAGCTGTTTTTT
TRBV10-2	TRBJ1-1	once	TRBD1	CASSDTGTGISEAFF	TGCGCCAGCAGTGATACCGGGACAGGGATCTCTGAAGCTTTCTTT
TRBV7-8	TRBJ2-1	-	-	CASSARRDSSFEQFF	TGTGCCAGCAGCGCTAGGAGGGACAGCAGCTTTGAGCAGTTCTTC
TRBV6-5	TRBJ1-6	few	-	CASSYTVGGNSPLHF	TGTGCCAGCAGCTACACAGTAGGGGGTAATTCACCCCTCCACTTT
TRBV5-1	TRBJ1-3	-	-	CASSLYLGLPGNTIYF	TGCGCCAGCAGCTTGTATCTGGGGCTCCCTGGAAACACCATATATTTT
TRBV5-1	TRBJ2-7	-	TRBD2	CASSLVGTSVYEQYF	TGCGCCAGCAGCTTGGTAGGGACTAGCGTTTACGAGCAGTACTTC
TRBV6-4	TRBJ2-1	-	-	CASSVRARGLDEQFF	TGTGCCAGCAGTGTAAGGGCCAGGGGTTTGGATGAGCAGTTCTTC
TRBV7-9	TRBJ1-3	-	-	CASSRTGGNTIYF	TGTGCCAGCAGCCGGACTGGGGGAAACACCATATATTTT
TRBV6-5	TRBJ2-3	-	-	CASRYTDTQYF	TGTGCCAGCAGATACACAGATACGCAGTATTTT
TRBV3-1/TRBV3-2	TRBJ2-2	-	-	CASSQDLAGRGELFF	TGTGCCAGCAGCCAAGATTTGGCGGGGCGGGGGGAGCTGTTTTTT
TRBV6-4	TRBJ2-1	-	-	CASSADSAVLNEQFF	TGTGCCAGCAGTGCAGACTCCGCGGTACTCAATGAGCAGTTCTTC
TRBV6-5	TRBJ1-1	-	TRBD1	CASTRGQGAEAFF	TGTGCCAGCACCCGGGGACAGGGGGCTGAAGCTTTCTTT
TRBV6-5	TRBJ1-5	-	-	CATLWNRDQPQHF	TGTGCCACCCTGTGGAACAGGGATCAGCCCCAGCATTTT
TRBV15	TRBJ1-4	-	-	CATSRQGHSSEKLFF	TGTGCCACCAGCAGACAGGGACATTCAAGTGAAAAACTGTTTTTT
TRBV19	TRBJ1-2	-	-	CASSRQDIVDYGYTF	TGTGCCAGTAGTAGACAGGATATTGTCGACTATGGCTACACCTTC
TRBV7-9	TRBJ1-2	-	-	CASSLGWAILGYTF	TGTGCCAGCAGCTTAGGGTGGGCGATTCTTGGCTACACCTTC
TRBV11-3	TRBJ1-2	few	TRBD1	CASSQRQGDGYTF	TGTGCCAGCAGCCAACGACAGGGGGATGGCTACACCTTC
TRBV29-1	TRBJ2-3	-	-	CSVRTLSTDTQYF	TGCAGCGTTAGGACACTGAGCACAGATACGCAGTATTTT
TRBV2	TRBJ2-7	-	TRBD1	CASDYGTATYEQYF	TGTGCCAGCGACTACGGGACAGCCACCTACGAGCAGTACTTC
TRBV13	TRBJ2-7	-	TRBD2	CASSLGRGGKGEQYF	TGTGCCAGCAGCTTAGGTCGGGGGGGAAAGGGCGAGCAGTACTTC
TRBV10-3	TRBJ1-5	once	-	CAIRDSQGIQPQHF	TGTGCCATCAGGGACAGCCAAGGAATACAGCCCCAGCATTTT
TRBV3-1/TRBV3-2	TRBJ2-7	once	TRBD2	CASSQVSSGMGEQYF	TGTGCCAGCAGCCAAGTTTCTAGCGGGATGGGGGAGCAGTACTTC
TRBV9	TRBJ1-2	once	TRBD1	CASSPGQGADRSYTF	TGTGCCAGCAGCCCCGGACAGGGGGCGGATAGGAGCTACACCTTC
TRBV2	TRBJ2-3	-	TRBD2	CASRAAGGPSTDTQYF	TGTGCCAGCAGGGCGGCGGGAGGGCCTAGCACAGATACGCAGTATTTT
TRBV9	TRBJ1-5	-	TRBD1	CASSRGTVSNQPQHF	TGTGCCAGCAGCAGAGGGACAGTCAGCAATCAGCCCCAGCATTTT
TRBV19	TRBJ2-5	-	TRBD1	CASSTRQGASETQYF	TGTGCCAGTAGTACCCGACAGGGGGCGTCAGAGACCCAGTACTTC
TRBV6-5	TRBJ2-2	-	TRBD2	CASSPSGVNTGELFF	TGTGCCAGCAGTCCTAGCGGAGTGAACACCGGGGAGCTGTTTTTT
TRBV5-8	TRBJ2-7	-	-	CASRRGNSYEQYF	TGTGCCAGCAGGCGGGGCAACTCCTACGAGCAGTACTTC
TRBV30	TRBJ1-5	-	-	CAWGRTPNQPQHF	TGTGCCTGGGGGAGGACACCGAATCAGCCCCAGCATTTT
TRBV25-1	TRBJ2-2	-	-	CASTGVDTGELFF	TGTGCCAGCACGGGTGTTGACACCGGGGAGCTGTTTTTT
TRBV3-1/TRBV3-2	TRBJ2-7	-	-	CASSLLLPPTYEQYF	TGTGCCAGCAGCCTATTGCTCCCTCCTACCTACGAGCAGTACTTC
TRBV29-1	TRBJ1-1	many	TRBD1	CSVPQGASMNTEAFF	TGCAGCGTGCCCCAGGGGGCGAGCATGAACACTGAAGCTTTCTTT
TRBV5-4	TRBJ2-1	few	TRBD1	CASSQDRGTYNEQFF	TGTGCCAGCAGCCAGGACAGGGGAACTTACAATGAGCAGTTCTTC